This is a list of T cell receptor beta chains from one sample in a study of blood T cell repertoires in COVID-19. TCRdb's copy holds only in-frame clones and misses some; the assay was immunoSEQ multiplex PCR. Here the sample spans fewer than 110,000 clones, 75% to 95% being singletons. Sequencing was performed on peripheral blood. All receptors derive from a woman under 40 with acute or convalescent COVID-19. Both conserved end residues are part of each CDR3. The D gene is left open where the match is weak. Only some rows state a clone size, as once, few, many or a class for expanded clones.

>TRBV13|TRBJ1-6|-|-
CASSTNHSPLHF
TGTGCCAGCAGCACAAACCATTCACCCCTCCACTTT
>TRBV14|TRBJ1-1|-|-
CASSQRRGMRTEAFF
TGTGCCAGCAGCCAACGTCGCGGGATGAGGACTGAAGCTTTCTTT
>TRBV5-4|TRBJ2-1|TRBD2|-
CASSLGTSGSGEQFF
TGTGCCAGCAGCTTGGGGACTAGCGGGTCCGGTGAGCAGTTCTTC
>TRBV27|TRBJ1-4|-|once
CASSHGQGLSELFF
TGTGCCAGCAGCCACGGACAAGGCCTATCGGAACTGTTTTTT
>TRBV10-3|TRBJ1-2|TRBD1|-
CATASRTGGYGYTF
TGTGCCACCGCCTCAAGGACAGGAGGCTATGGCTACACCTTC
>TRBV3-1/TRBV3-2|TRBJ1-5|-|-
CASSQGGGDSNQPQHF
TGTGCCAGCAGCCAAGGGGGCGGGGACAGCAATCAGCCCCAGCATTTT
>TRBV19|TRBJ1-6|-|-
CASSISESPLHF
TGTGCCAGTAGTATAAGTGAGTCACCCCTCCACTTT
>TRBV5-6|TRBJ1-1|-|once
CASSFRGLNTEAFF
TGTGCCAGCAGCTTCAGGGGTCTGAACACTGAAGCTTTCTTT
>TRBV18|TRBJ2-3|TRBD2|-
CASSPLAGGPTDTQYF
TGTGCCAGCTCACCATTAGCGGGAGGGCCCACAGATACGCAGTATTTT
>TRBV28|TRBJ1-1|-|-
CASSPHTEAFF
TGTGCCAGCAGCCCCCATACTGAAGCTTTCTTT
>TRBV7-6|TRBJ2-2|TRBD2|once
CASSLSLGLAGAGELFF
TGTGCCAGCAGCTTAAGTCTCGGGCTAGCGGGAGCCGGGGAGCTGTTTTTT
>TRBV7-8|TRBJ2-2|TRBD1|-
CASSLRQGAEKTGELFF
TGTGCCAGCAGCTTAAGGCAGGGGGCTGAAAAAACCGGGGAGCTGTTTTTT
>TRBV28|TRBJ2-5|TRBD1|-
CASSPPKGQGKTQYF
TGTGCCAGCAGTCCACCCAAGGGACAGGGGAAGACCCAGTACTTC
>TRBV7-2|TRBJ1-2|-|-
CASSLVVGSGNGYTF
TGTGCCAGCAGCTTAGTTGTTGGCAGCGGTAATGGCTACACCTTC
>TRBV5-5|TRBJ2-7|TRBD1|few
CASSILTGGSGEQYF
TGTGCCAGCAGCATCCTTACAGGGGGCTCCGGAGAGCAGTACTTC
>TRBV9|TRBJ2-3|TRBD2|-
CASSVVSGSLGDTQYF
TGTGCCAGCAGCGTAGTTAGCGGGAGTCTCGGGGATACGCAGTATTTT
>TRBV5-1|TRBJ2-7|-|-
CASSDFSYEQYF
TGCGCCAGCAGCGACTTCTCCTACGAGCAGTACTTC
>TRBV21-1|TRBJ1-2|-|-
CASSKPTTGGRSGYTF
TGTGCCAGCAGCAAACCTACGACAGGGGGCCGGAGTGGCTACACCTTC
>TRBV7-9|TRBJ2-7|-|-
CASSLSLASYEQYF
TGTGCCAGCAGCTTATCTTTGGCCTCCTACGAGCAGTACTTC
>TRBV4-1|TRBJ2-7|TRBD1|-
CASSQGQGSYEQYF
TGCGCCAGCAGCCAAGGACAGGGCTCCTACGAGCAGTACTTC
>TRBV11-2|TRBJ1-2|-|-
CASSIGQPKGSGYTF
TGTGCCAGCAGCATTGGACAACCCAAGGGTAGCGGCTACACCTTC
>TRBV7-2|TRBJ2-3|TRBD2|-
CASSWTSGTDTQYF
TGTGCCAGCAGCTGGACTAGCGGCACAGATACGCAGTATTTT
>TRBV6-2/TRBV6-3|TRBJ2-1|TRBD2|-
CASSYSGRTGGEQFF
TGTGCCAGCAGTTACTCTGGCCGAACCGGGGGGGAGCAGTTCTTC
>TRBV4-3|TRBJ2-1|TRBD2|once
CASSQDWGAGGVKNEQFF
TGCGCCAGCAGCCAAGATTGGGGAGCGGGAGGAGTGAAAAATGAGCAGTTCTTC
>TRBV5-4|TRBJ2-3|-|-
CASSLWTAVTDTQYF
TGTGCCAGCAGCTTGTGGACAGCAGTCACAGATACGCAGTATTTT
>TRBV4-2|TRBJ1-2|-|once
CASSQDPDSFNYGYTF
TGTGCCAGCAGCCAAGATCCGGACAGCTTTAACTATGGCTACACCTTC
>TRBV28|TRBJ2-1|TRBD2|-
CASSLYGGRAIEQFF
TGTGCCAGCAGTTTATACGGCGGGAGGGCCATTGAGCAGTTCTTC
>TRBV7-2|TRBJ1-1|-|-
CASSSQSGTRGEAFF
TGTGCCAGCAGCTCCCAATCCGGGACAAGGGGTGAAGCTTTCTTT